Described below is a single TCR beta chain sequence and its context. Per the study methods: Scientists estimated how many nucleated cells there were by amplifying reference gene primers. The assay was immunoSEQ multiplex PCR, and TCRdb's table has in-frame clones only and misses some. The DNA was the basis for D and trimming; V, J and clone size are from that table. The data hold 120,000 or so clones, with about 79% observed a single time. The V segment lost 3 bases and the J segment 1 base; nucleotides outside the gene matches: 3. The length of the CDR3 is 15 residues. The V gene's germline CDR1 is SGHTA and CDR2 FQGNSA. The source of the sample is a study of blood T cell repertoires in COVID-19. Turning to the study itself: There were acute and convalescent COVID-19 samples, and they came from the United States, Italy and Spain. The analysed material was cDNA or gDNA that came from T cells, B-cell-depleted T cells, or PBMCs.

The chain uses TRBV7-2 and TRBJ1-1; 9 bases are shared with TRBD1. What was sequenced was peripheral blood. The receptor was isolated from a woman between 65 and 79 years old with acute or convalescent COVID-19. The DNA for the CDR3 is TGTGCCAGCAGCTTCGGACAGGGGACGAACACTGAAGCTTTCTTT. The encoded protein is CASSFGQGTNTEAFF. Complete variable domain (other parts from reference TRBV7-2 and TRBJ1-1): GAGVSQSPSNKVTEKGKDVELRCDPISGHTALYWYRQSLGQGLEFLIYFQGNSAPDKSGLPSDRFSAERTGGSVSTLTIQRTQQEDSAVYLCASSFGQGTNTEAFFGQGTRLTVV.